This T cell receptor (beta chain) emerged from a study of T cells after yellow fever vaccination (dated by TCRdb to 2018 to 2020). Broadly, across the study: The SMART-Seq v4 Ultra Low Input RNA kit was used to prepare libraries from fractions with low cell numbers. To follow T-cell clones before and after primary and booster YFV17D yellow fever vaccination, bulk TCR alpha and beta repertoires were sequenced over time. Two healthy male donors, one aged 18 to 29 and one aged 30 to 40 years, were included in the cohort. Blood was drawn at multiple timepoints before and after primary and secondary immunization, with bulk PBMC replicates and cell subsets isolated.

TCR cDNA was synthesized by 5'RACE template switching, which introduced a universal primer site and unique molecular identifiers. Priming for cDNA synthesis came from both the TCR alpha and TCR beta constant segments. Libraries were amplified in two PCR steps, with sample barcodes and sequencing adapters added in the second step. Libraries were sequenced on Illumina HiSeq 2500 (2x100 bp) or NovaSeq (2x150 bp). The authors processed their data as follows. MIGEC was used to demultiplex reads and collapse the reads into UMI consensus sequences, and MiXCR was used for V(D)J alignment. Vaccine-responding clonotypes were identified with edgeR using replicate PBMC samples, with FDR below 0.01 and a log2 fold change above 5 up to day 15 being required. Each bulk clonotype was labeled CD4 or CD8 based on which sequenced repertoire, CD4 or CD8, contained the clonotype at higher abundance. TCRdb passed the public sequencing reads through fastp at Q25 and MiXCR, retaining productive beta sequences. Under each unique CDR3 protein, matching rows form one entry showing the most common genes and DNA. These V and J calls are TCRdb output, not the study's own analysis. The sample contains about 220,000 distinct CDR3 sequences, around 6.7% of them found a single time. Of the sample, roughly 1% is held by the ten largest clones.

The study at large found these results: Compared with the primary T-cell response, the secondary T-cell response was weaker but faster, peaking on day 5 rather than day 15. Only a couple of donors were included in the study, so the extent to which the findings can be generalized is limited. Computational filtering was required because FACS-sorted repertoires could contain abundant contaminating clonotypes from the bulk population. A small share of clonotypes was detected in both CD4 and CD8 compartments, with the overlap likely arising from convergent recombination. Most clones expanded after primary vaccination were re-detected after the booster (around 96% of CD4 and roughly 87% of CD8), suggesting broad memory maintenance.

According to the study, the label for this sample's treatment or condition signals: live attenuated yellow fever vaccine strain. PBMCs were isolated from peripheral blood using a standard Ficoll-Paque protocol. CD4 and CD8 T-cell fractions were isolated with Dynabeads CD4 and CD8 positive selection kits. TriZol was used to extract RNA from bulk PBMCs, CD4 and CD8 fractions, and dextramer-positive and dextramer-negative fractions. The germline V gene (reference sequence) supplies CDR1 LNHDA and CDR2 SQIVND. From cysteine to phenylalanine, the CDR3 is 14 amino acids long. The DNA shown is the 42-base CDR3, in frame from base 1. A distance of 15 bases separates the germline ends of V and J, which lose 5 bases and 5 bases respectively. This clonotype came up a few times. What this receptor recognizes is not known. Nothing much larger sits one base from this clone, and base qualities are not available.

This specimen consisted of CD4+ T cells sorted from PBMCs, obtained on the day of the yellow fever booster vaccination. Recombination joined TRBV19 with TRBJ2-5, with TRBD1 tentatively as D gene (6 bases match). The TCR originated in a man aged 25-40 years who received the YFV17D yellow fever vaccine. For the CDR3, the sequence is CASSLQGLGETQYF. The DNA sequence reads TGTGCCAGTAGTTTACAGGGCCTGGGGGAGACCCAGTACTTC.